The 16 T cell receptor beta chains below all came from one sample that was sequenced in a study of beta chain features in type 1 diabetes. Study conclusions and caveats: Significant though moderate, a shortening of TCRB CDR3s appeared in all four CD4+ subsets of Type 1 diabetes patients.

The isolated RNA, all of it, was reverse transcribed, so expressed TCRB transcripts were what got sequenced. Data came from immunoSEQ multiplex PCR; TCRdb stores just in-frame clones and leaves some out. The sample holds fewer than 300,000 clones, roughly 22% seen once. These receptors lack a known antigen. Sequencing was performed on naive CD4+ T cells from blood. Receptors were obtained from a woman between 40 and 50 years old with type 1 diabetes.

This clone came up a few times. This chain joins TRBV29-1 and TRBJ2-7; 14 positions agree with TRBD2. CDR1 is SQVTM, CDR2 ANQGSEA, per germline. Losses at the gene ends were 5 bases for V and 3 bases for J; bases not matched to a gene: 9. CDR3 length equals 16 residues. CDR3 region: CSVSGTSGSGRYEQYF. CDR3 sequence (DNA): TGCAGCGTTTCCGGGACTAGCGGGAGCGGGCGCTACGAGCAGTACTTC.

This clone has more than one count but fewer than ten. The rearrangement joins TRBV14 to TRBJ2-1; D remains ambiguous. There are 15 residues in the CDR3. Germline CDR1 is SGHDN and CDR2 is FVKESK. The germline V and J ends were trimmed by 4 bases and 8 bases, with 18 bases remaining between them. CDR3 DNA: TGTGCCAGCAGCCGCGACCCTTACCCTGGAGATGAGCAGTTCTTC. It encodes CASSRDPYPGDEQFF.

The V call is TRBV7-3, the J call TRBJ2-2; 7 bases map to TRBD1. J lost 7 bases, V lost 1 base, and 6 bases had no gene match. The CDR3 is 15 amino acids. Germline CDR1 is SGHTA and CDR2 is FQGTGA. CDR3 protein: CASSLNGQVIGELFF. As DNA, the CDR3 is TGTGCCAGCAGCTTAAATGGACAGGTGATCGGGGAGCTGTTTTTT.

This clone was recorded a few times. The V call is TRBV4-3, the J call TRBJ2-1, with 15 bases fitting TRBD2. The germline V gene encodes CDR1 LGHNA and CDR2 YSLEER. The ends lost 1 base at V and 7 bases at J; junction bases unmatched: 5. The CDR3 has 17 residues. The DNA for the CDR3 is TGCGCCAGCAGCCAAGGGACTAGCGGGGGGGCCTGGAATGAGCAGTTCTTC. Its protein product is CASSQGTSGGAWNEQFF.

V is TRBV18 and J is TRBJ1-4, with TRBD1 matching over 9 bases. The CDR3 is 16 residues long. CDR1 is KGHSH and CDR2 is LQKENI in the germline V gene. V trimming: 0 bases; J trimming: 4 bases; junction bases outside the gene matches: 3. CDR3 nucleotides: TGTGCCAGCTCACCACCGGGGACAGGGATTAATGAAAAACTGTTTTTT. This sequence encodes CASSPPGTGINEKLFF.

The CDR3 protein is CASSPRGPNYGYTF. In nucleotides, the CDR3 is TGTGCCAGCAGCCCAAGGGGGCCCAACTATGGCTACACCTTC. The chain couples TRBV7-9 to TRBJ1-2, with TRBD1 matching over 7 bases. The CDR3 extends over 14 amino acids. V gave up 5 bases and J gave up 2 bases; unmatched junction bases: 5. Germline CDR1 reads SEHNR; CDR2 reads FQNEAQ (reference sequence).

This clone was counted only a few times. The chain joins TRBV15 to TRBJ1-2; 7 bases are a match to TRBD1. Germline V gene lookup returns CDR1 LNHNV and CDR2 YYDKDF (reference sequence). V was pared by 0 bases and J by 2 bases, with 12 bases of the junction left unmatched. The CDR3 spans 18 residues. CDR3 region: CATSRDLPGGVSNYGYTF. The CDR3 nucleotides are TGTGCCACCAGCAGAGATCTTCCAGGGGGAGTGTCCAACTATGGCTACACCTTC. Together with reference TRBV15 and TRBJ1-2, the CDR3 gives the full variable domain: DAMVIQNPRYQVTQFGKPVTLSCSQTLNHNVMYWYQQKSSQAPKLLFHYYDKDFNNEADTPDNFQSRRPNTSFCFLDIRSPGLGDTAMYLCATSRDLPGGVSNYGYTFGSGTRLTVV.

The chain couples TRBV18 to TRBJ1-2; TRBD1 agrees at 8 bases. The CDR3 sequence is 14 residues long. With V trimmed by 3 bases and J by 8 bases, 8 bases remained unmatched. From germline, CDR1 is KGHSH and CDR2 LQKENI. The CDR3 protein is CASSPSSGGQGYTF. The CDR3 coding sequence is TGTGCCAGCTCACCCTCCTCAGGGGGCCAGGGCTACACCTTC.

This chain joins TRBV27 and TRBJ2-7, with D possibly matching TRBD2 (5 bases). The V and J ends lost 3 bases and 2 bases respectively, with 14 bases between them. CDR1 and CDR2 (germline): MNHEY, SMNVEV (reference sequence). The CDR3 has 15 residues. The CDR3 nucleotides are TGTGCCAGCAGTTTGGGAGCGTCGGTACCCTACGAGCAGTACTTC. It codes for CASSLGASVPYEQYF.

The rearrangement uses TRBV10-3 and TRBJ2-1, with 7 positions matching TRBD2. The CDR3 spans 14 residues. The germline V gene has CDR1 ENHRY and CDR2 SYGVKD. V was pared by 3 bases and J by 4 bases, with 3 bases of the junction left unmatched. The CDR3 sequence: CAISDRSGYNEQFF. DNA for the CDR3: TGTGCCATCAGTGATCGTAGCGGGTACAATGAGCAGTTCTTC.

There are a few counts of this clone. The chain joins TRBV30 to TRBJ1-5; TRBD1 aligns across 9 bases. CDR1 and CDR2 (germline): GTSNPN, SVGIG (reference sequence). This CDR3 is 16 amino acids long. Losses at the gene ends were 3 bases for V and 1 base for J; bases not matched to a gene: 7. The CDR3 reads CAWRTGTGRSNQPQHF. The CDR3 DNA sequence: TGTGCCTGGAGGACGGGGACAGGGAGAAGCAATCAGCCCCAGCATTTT.

V gene TRBV7-9 combines with J gene TRBJ1-1; 9 nucleotides line up with TRBD1. CDR3 length equals 15 residues. The ends lost 4 bases at V and 4 bases at J; junction bases unmatched: 7. Looked up from germline, CDR1 is SEHNR and CDR2 is FQNEAQ (reference sequence). This CDR3 is CASSSTGGTGTEAFF. The CDR3 bases are TGTGCCAGCAGCTCGACAGGGGGGACGGGCACTGAAGCTTTCTTT. Supplemented by reference TRBV7-9 and TRBJ1-1, the full variable domain reads DTGVSQNPRHKITKRGQNVTFRCDPISEHNRLYWYRQTLGQGPEFLTYFQNEAQLEKSRLLSDRFSAERPKGSFSTLEIQRTEQGDSAMYLCASSSTGGTGTEAFFGQGTRLTVV.

This rearrangement joins TRBV4-2 to TRBJ2-5; 10 positions match TRBD2. Germline CDR1 reads LGHNA; CDR2 reads YNFKEQ. Trimming removed 0 bases from V and 5 bases from J; junction bases left unmatched: 12. The CDR3 runs to 18 residues. The CDR3 DNA is TGTGCCAGCAGCCAAGAAGGGACTAGCGTCTCCGGGGGGGAGACCCAGTACTTC. It yields the protein CASSQEGTSVSGGETQYF.

The V and J genes are TRBV30 and TRBJ2-5; no reliable D call. The CDR3 totals 14 residues. V was pared by 5 bases and J by 1 base, with 14 bases between. Germline CDR1 and CDR2: GTSNPN and SVGIG (reference sequence). CDR3 loop: CAWAPLVAQETQYF. DNA of the CDR3: TGTGCCTGGGCACCCTTGGTGGCCCAAGAGACCCAGTACTTC.

V is TRBV5-1 and J is TRBJ2-5; D might be TRBD2 (5 bases). Germline CDR1 is SGHRS and CDR2 is YFSETQ. CDR3 size: 13 residues. Trimming left V 5 bases short and J 3 bases short, with 11 bases between. This chain's CDR3 is CASRGGLEETQYF. CDR3 in DNA: TGCGCCAGCAGGGGTGGACTGGAAGAGACCCAGTACTTC. Combining the CDR3 with reference TRBV5-1 and TRBJ2-5 gives the whole variable domain KAGVTQTPRYLIKTRGQQVTLSCSPISGHRSVSWYQQTPGQGLQFLFEYFSETQRNKGNFPGRFSGRQFSNSRSEMNVSTLELGDSALYLCASRGGLEETQYFGPGTRLLVL.

This clone was counted only a few times. The chain couples TRBV28 to TRBJ2-3, with D unclear. The CDR3 consists of 15 residues. V lost 6 bases and J lost 4, with 17 bases in between. Germline V CDR1 and CDR2: MDHEN, SYDVKM. The CDR3 spells CASSSRVSIADTQYF. In DNA form, the CDR3 reads TGTGCCAGCAGCTCTCGGGTTAGCATCGCAGATACGCAGTATTTT.